This TCR beta chain was profiled in a study of blood T cell repertoires in COVID-19. Germline V lookup: CDR1 MNHEY, CDR2 SVGAGI. Trimming left V 4 bases short and J 2 bases short, with 8 bases between. There are 13 residues in the CDR3. The method was immunoSEQ multiplex PCR; TCRdb's version includes in-frame clones alone and lacks a portion of them. This sample has approximately 190,000 clones, with roughly 87% found just once. Sequencing was carried out using peripheral blood. This clonotype was obtained from a woman aged 55-70 years with COVID-19, enrolled during active disease. The chain links TRBV6-5 to TRBJ1-2; D unclear. Here the CDR3 reads CASSFSINYGYTF. The DNA of the CDR3 is TGTGCCAGCAGTTTCTCTATAAACTATGGCTACACCTTC.